These 28 T cell receptor beta chains originate from one sample sequenced in a study of identical twins. From the 5' RACE reads, TCRdb called clonotypes with MiXCR, one entry per CDR3 protein. The sample includes a few hundred thousand distinct CDR3 sequences, around 9.6% of them seen just once. These data were also reused for a study on yellow fever vaccine responses in identical twins.

Sequences were obtained from PBMCs. The receptor set was obtained from a woman younger than 30 in good health.

This sequence joins TRBV20-1 and TRBJ2-1; D is possibly TRBD2 (12 bases). Deletions cut 3 bases from V and 6 bases from J, with 30 bases between. Germline V gene sequence: CDR1 DFQATT, CDR2 SNEGSKA (reference sequence). CDR3 length: 19 residues. CDR3 in DNA: TGCAGTGCTAGTAGGGACAGGGGGTCCGGACTAGCGGGGTCCAATGAGCAGTTCTTC. It is translated as CSASRDRGSGLAGSNEQFF.

This clonotype showed up many times. The J gene is TRBJ1-1, the V gene TRBV10-3; 7 bases are shared with TRBD1. V was clipped by 6 bases and J by 10 bases; unmatched bases: 14. Germline values: CDR1 ENHRY, CDR2 SYGVKD. CDR3 length: 14 residues. The CDR3 DNA is TGTGCCATCAGCCCGTTATCGACAGGGCAACCAGCTTTCTTT. It encodes CAISPLSTGQPAFF.

This clonotype was seen ten or more times. The chain links TRBV7-2 to TRBJ2-5, with D unresolved. This CDR3 comprises 11 residues. The V gene's germline CDR1 is SGHTA and CDR2 FQGNSA. V was shortened by 5 bases and J by 0 bases, with 1 base between the two germline ends. CDR3 residues: CASSHQETQYF. For the CDR3, the DNA is TGTGCCAGCAGCCACCAAGAGACCCAGTACTTC.

The genes are TRBV10-3 and TRBJ2-3, with a weak D call TRBD2 (6 bases). This CDR3 is built from 14 residues. Germline loops: CDR1 ENHRY, CDR2 SYGVKD. V was clipped by 2 bases and J by 4 bases, with 10 bases between them. The CDR3 region is CAISERGYSDTQYF. The DNA for the CDR3 is TGTGCCATCAGTGAGCGGGGGTACTCAGATACGCAGTATTTT.

V gene TRBV20-1 combines with J gene TRBJ1-2; unclear D gene. The germline V gene has CDR1 DFQATT and CDR2 SNEGSKA (reference sequence). Trimming took off 1 base at V and 4 bases at J, with 13 bases between the two ends. This CDR3 comprises 14 residues. CDR3 protein: CSARVTAGSYGYTF. CDR3 bases: TGCAGTGCTAGAGTAACGGCAGGCAGCTATGGCTACACCTTC.

In this sample, this clonotype turned up many times. The genes are TRBV6-5 and TRBJ2-4; 8 positions match TRBD1. The V gene end was trimmed by 0 bases and the J gene end by 1 base; junction bases not matched to a gene: 11. From germline, CDR1 is MNHEY and CDR2 SVGAGI. This CDR3 contains 19 residues. The CDR3 coding sequence is TGTGCCAGCAGTTACTCGAAAGGCGTAGACAGGGGTGCCAAAAACATTCAGTACTTC. Translating it yields CASSYSKGVDRGAKNIQYF.

The chain's CDR3 is CASSQNRGTRQYF. Written as DNA, the CDR3 is TGCGCCAGCAGCCAAAATAGGGGGACGAGGCAGTACTTC. The V call is TRBV4-3, the J call TRBJ2-7, with D possibly being TRBD1 (6 bases). Trimming removed 2 bases from V and 9 bases from J, with 14 bases in between. From germline, CDR1 is LGHNA and CDR2 YSLEER. This CDR3 comprises 13 residues.

This clonotype was detected many times. This chain joins TRBV18 and TRBJ2-7, with D unclear. The V gene lost 6 bases and the J gene lost 3 bases, with 9 bases spanning the gap. Germline V gene lookup returns CDR1 KGHSH and CDR2 LQKENI. This CDR3 spans 12 amino acids. The CDR3 region has the DNA TGTGCCAGCTCCGTCACCGACTACGAGCAGTACTTC. The encoded protein is CASSVTDYEQYF.

The table lists this clonotype with a few counts. J is TRBJ2-2 and V is TRBV4-3; 12 bases map to TRBD1. The CDR3 is made up of 15 amino acids. The V gene end was trimmed by 5 bases and the J gene end by 4 bases; junction bases not matched to a gene: 2. CDR1 and CDR2 (germline): LGHNA, YSLEER. DNA for the CDR3: TGCGCCAGCAGCGGGGGACAGGGGGCCACCGGGGAGCTGTTTTTT. Translated: CASSGGQGATGELFF.

This sequence joins TRBV4-1 and TRBJ2-3; the D gene is possibly TRBD2 (6 bases). CDR1 and CDR2 from the germline V gene are MGHRA and YSYEKL. V lost 3 bases, J lost 0 bases, and 25 bases lay in between. CDR3 length equals 20 residues. The CDR3 region has the DNA TGCGCCAGCAGCCATAAGCGGGCCAGGAGCGGAACCTTTAGCACAGATACGCAGTATTTT. Its protein is CASSHKRARSGTFSTDTQYF.

This clonotype was picked up a small number of times. V and J are TRBV18 and TRBJ2-4; 9 positions agree with TRBD1. The CDR3 covers 14 residues. J was trimmed by 3 bases and V by 9 bases; bases with no gene match: 6. Looked up from germline, CDR1 is KGHSH and CDR2 is LQKENI. The CDR3 spells CASSRDRVKNIQYF. CDR3 DNA: TGTGCCAGTAGCCGGGACAGGGTCAAAAACATTCAGTACTTC. Combining the CDR3 with reference TRBV18 and TRBJ2-4 gives the whole variable domain NAGVMQNPRHLVRRRGQEARLRCSPMKGHSHVYWYRQLPEEGLKFMVYLQKENIIDESGMPKERFSAEFPKEGPSILRIQQVVRGDSAAYFCASSRDRVKNIQYFGAGTRLSVL.

The V gene is TRBV4-2, the J gene TRBJ2-1; D is possibly TRBD2 (5 bases). The CDR3 sequence is 16 residues long. Germline V gives CDR1 LGHNA, CDR2 YNFKEQ. The germline V and J ends were trimmed by 0 bases and 6 bases, with 15 bases remaining between them. The chain's CDR3 is CASSQDPGNTFNEQFF. DNA of the CDR3: TGTGCCAGCAGCCAAGATCCGGGAAATACGTTCAATGAGCAGTTCTTC.

This clonotype was counted only a few times. The V gene is TRBV11-2, the J gene TRBJ2-3; D perhaps matches TRBD2 (6 bases). Trimming cost V 5 bases and J 5 bases, with 17 bases left between them. Germline CDR1 is SGHAT and CDR2 is FQNNGV. The CDR3 runs to 15 residues. CDR3 sequence: CASSPLFGGLDTQYF. The CDR3 DNA sequence: TGTGCCAGCAGCCCCCTCTTCGGGGGATTAGATACGCAGTATTTT.

The rearrangement joins TRBV4-2 to TRBJ2-7, with 11 bases identical to TRBD2. The V segment lost 1 base and the J segment 1 base; nucleotides outside the gene matches: 12. CDR1 LGHNA and CDR2 YNFKEQ come from the germline V gene. The CDR3 is 19 amino acids. In nucleotides, the CDR3 is TGTGCCAGCAGCCAAGTAAGCTTAGCGGGAGGGCCAAGGTCCTACGAGCAGTACTTC. This sequence encodes CASSQVSLAGGPRSYEQYF.

This clonotype came up a few times. This rearrangement joins TRBV28 to TRBJ1-3; maybe TRBD1 (6 bases). V lost 4 bases and J 4 bases, leaving 14 bases between the germline ends. CDR1 and CDR2 (germline): MDHEN, SYDVKM. The CDR3 spans 15 residues. CDR3 in DNA: TGTGCCAGCAGTTCCCAACAGGGACTCGGAAACACCATATATTTT. Translated: CASSSQQGLGNTIYF.

In this sample, this clonotype turned up a few times. The chain has TRBV6-1 and TRBJ2-2; TRBD1 aligns across 7 bases. From germline, CDR1 is MNHNS and CDR2 SASEGT. With 6 bases clipped from V and 3 bases from J, the junction kept 10 bases outside the gene matches. The length of the CDR3 is 16 residues. This CDR3 reads CASRPDRAGYTGELFF. The CDR3 nucleotides read TGTGCCAGCAGGCCCGACAGGGCTGGTTACACCGGGGAGCTGTTTTTT.

The chain carries TRBV11-3 and TRBJ2-1, with TRBD1 as a possible D gene (5 bases). CDR1 SGHNT and CDR2 YENEEA come from the germline V gene. V shed 0 bases and J shed 12 bases, with 12 bases lying between them. CDR3 length equals 13 residues. The CDR3 loop is CASSLDPGPVQFF. The CDR3 coding sequence is TGTGCCAGCAGCTTAGATCCAGGGCCAGTGCAGTTCTTC.

This clonotype was picked up many times. The genes are TRBV12-3 or TRBV12-4 and TRBJ2-1; D is unresolved. The V and J ends lost 3 bases and 5 bases respectively, with 11 bases between them. The CDR3 consists of 14 residues. Here the CDR3 DNA reads TGTGCCAGCAGTTTCCCGGTACGGCACAATGAGCAGTTCTTC. This encodes CASSFPVRHNEQFF.

This clonotype was counted a few times. The chain combines TRBV10-1 with TRBJ2-5, with 9 bases that match TRBD1. The trim removed 7 bases at V and 5 bases at J, leaving 8 bases unmatched. CDR3 length equals 14 residues. CDR1 and CDR2 (germline): WNHNN, SYGVQD (reference sequence). CDR3 protein: CASTPGQGLETQYF. The CDR3 DNA reads as TGCGCCAGCACTCCGGGACAGGGCCTCGAGACCCAGTACTTC.

This clonotype was detected many times. The chain carries TRBV6-1 and TRBJ2-5, with 7 nucleotides matching TRBD2. The trim removed 6 bases at V and 3 bases at J, leaving 4 bases unmatched. The CDR3 contains 13 residues. Germline V gene data show CDR1 as MNHNS and CDR2 as SASEGT. CDR3 in amino acids: CASRRTSKETQYF. In DNA, the CDR3 is TGTGCCAGCAGGCGGACTAGTAAAGAGACCCAGTACTTC.

This clonotype was observed a handful of times. CDR3 protein: CSARKVRAASTDTQYF. The CDR3 DNA follows: TGCAGTGCTAGAAAGGTCAGGGCCGCTAGCACAGATACGCAGTATTTT. The chain carries TRBV20-1 and TRBJ2-3; a weak D match, TRBD1 (5 bases). Germline V gene lookup returns CDR1 DFQATT and CDR2 SNEGSKA (reference sequence). The CDR3 runs 16 residues. With 2 bases removed from V and 0 bases from J, the gap between germline ends came to 15 bases.

V usage is TRBV12-3 or TRBV12-4 and J usage is TRBJ2-3; possible D gene TRBD2, 5 bases. This CDR3 contains 15 residues. Trimming left V 3 bases short and J 2 bases short, with 12 bases between. CDR3 residues: CASSLRAVTTDTQYF. Here the CDR3 DNA reads TGTGCCAGCAGTTTGCGAGCGGTGACCACAGATACGCAGTATTTT.

This clonotype was detected a few times. The chain recombines TRBV29-1 with TRBJ2-1; D not certain. V shed 2 bases and J shed 10 bases, with 6 bases lying between them. Germline V gene data show CDR1 as SQVTM and CDR2 as ANQGSEA. This CDR3 is 10 amino acids long. The CDR3 region has the DNA TGCAGCGTTGAAAAGCCCGAGCAGTTCTTC. It specifies CSVEKPEQFF.

This clonotype was counted many times. The chain links TRBV28 to TRBJ2-7; D call uncertain. The V gene lost 0 bases and the J gene lost 3 bases, with 3 bases spanning the gap. The CDR3 sequence is 12 residues long. Per the germline V gene, CDR1 is MDHEN and CDR2 is SYDVKM. The CDR3 here is CASSLWRYEQYF. The CDR3 nucleotides read TGTGCCAGCAGTTTATGGCGCTACGAGCAGTACTTC.

The V gene is TRBV12-3 or TRBV12-4, the J gene TRBJ2-2; D tentatively reads TRBD1 or TRBD2 (7 bases each). V lost 11 bases and J 2 bases, leaving 27 bases between the germline ends. This CDR3 is 18 amino acids long. The CDR3 DNA follows: TGTGCCTGCTGTCCCGGACAGGCGGGAGATTTAAACACCGGGGAGCTGTTTTTT. The encoded protein is CACCPGQAGDLNTGELFF.

Only a few counts were recorded for this clonotype. The chain couples TRBV5-5 to TRBJ1-4, with D uncertain. The germline gives CDR1 SGHKS, CDR2 YYEKEE (reference sequence). The CDR3 sequence is 16 residues long. V was shortened by 3 bases and J by 7 bases, with 19 bases between the two germline ends. CDR3 DNA sequence: TGTGCCAGCAGCTCGATCCCCCATGTCGTTGGTGAAAAACTGTTTTTT. Translating it yields CASSSIPHVVGEKLFF.

This rearrangement joins TRBV4-1 to TRBJ1-3; no clear D gene. The CDR3 runs 17 residues. Per germline, CDR1 MGHRA and CDR2 YSYEKL. V was shortened by 6 bases and J by 0 bases, with 18 bases between the two germline ends. The CDR3 bases are TGCGCCAGCAGACCATCACTGCAAATGCGCTCTGGAAACACCATATATTTT. This translates into CASRPSLQMRSGNTIYF.

This clonotype was seen more than once but under ten times. CDR3 nucleotide sequence: TGTGCCAGTAGCCCACAGTCGCAGGATAGGCCCTTCTACAATGAGCAGTTCTTC. This translates into CASSPQSQDRPFYNEQFF. The chain couples TRBV19 to TRBJ2-1; D is ambiguous. This CDR3 has 18 amino acids. The V gene's germline CDR1 is LNHDA and CDR2 SQIVND (reference sequence). The germline V and J ends were trimmed by 6 bases and 3 bases, with 24 bases remaining between them.